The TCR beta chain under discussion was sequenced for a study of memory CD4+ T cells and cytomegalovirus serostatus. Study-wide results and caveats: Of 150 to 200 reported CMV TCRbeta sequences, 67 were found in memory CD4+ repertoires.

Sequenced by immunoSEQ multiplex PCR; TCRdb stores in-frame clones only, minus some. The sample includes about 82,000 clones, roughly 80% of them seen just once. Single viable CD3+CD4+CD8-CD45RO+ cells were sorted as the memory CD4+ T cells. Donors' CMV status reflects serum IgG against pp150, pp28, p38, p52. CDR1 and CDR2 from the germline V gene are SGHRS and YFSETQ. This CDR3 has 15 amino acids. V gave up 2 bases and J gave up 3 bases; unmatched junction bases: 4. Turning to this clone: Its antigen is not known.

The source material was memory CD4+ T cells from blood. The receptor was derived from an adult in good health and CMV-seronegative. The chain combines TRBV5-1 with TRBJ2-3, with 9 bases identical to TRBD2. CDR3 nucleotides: TGCGCCAGCAGCTTTAGCCTAGCGGGGACAGATACGCAGTATTTT. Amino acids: CASSFSLAGTDTQYF.